This TCR beta chain was sequenced for a study of vaccination and CD4 T cells after COVID-19. At the Johns Hopkins FTIC core, DNA taken from cultured CD4+ T cells was sequenced by way of the Oncomine TCR Beta short-read assay. From the PCR reads, TCRdb called clonotypes with MiXCR, one entry per CDR3 protein. The sample has fewer than 15,000 distinct CDR3 sequences; roughly 80% are singletons. A word on this clonotype: Its antigen is still unknown.

Treatment reported: roughly 10-day PBMC culture with coronavirus spike peptide pools or control peptides (ViraFEST assay). Germline CDR1 is SGDLS and CDR2 is YYNGEE. Trimming removed 2 bases at V and 5 bases at J, with 11 bases between. CDR3 length: 13 residues. Sequencing input: CD4+ T cells from blood, cultured in vitro. This receptor was identified in a human donor who had recovered from COVID-19. The chain is built from TRBV9 and TRBJ2-7; a possible D gene is TRBD2 (5 bases). The CDR3 here is CASSVGSADEQYF. CDR3 coding DNA: TGTGCCAGCAGCGTCGGATCAGCGGACGAGCAGTACTTC.